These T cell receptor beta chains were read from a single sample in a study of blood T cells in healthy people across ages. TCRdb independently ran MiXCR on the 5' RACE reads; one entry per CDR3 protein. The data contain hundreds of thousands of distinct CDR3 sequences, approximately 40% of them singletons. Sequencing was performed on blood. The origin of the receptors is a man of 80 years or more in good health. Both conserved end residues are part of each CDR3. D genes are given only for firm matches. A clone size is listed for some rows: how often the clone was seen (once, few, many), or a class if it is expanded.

TGTGCCAGCGTCCAGACAGGGTCCTACAATGAGCAGTTCTTC | CASVQTGSYNEQFF | TRBD1 | TRBJ2-1 | TRBV12-3/TRBV12-4 | 14 | many
TGTGCCAGCAGCCAAGATCGGCGGGGGGGCATTGAGCAGTTCTTC | CASSQDRRGGIEQFF | TRBD2 | TRBJ2-1 | TRBV3-1 | 15 | NA
TGCAGCGTCAGGGACGGCCTGAACACTGAAGCTTTCTTT | CSVRDGLNTEAFF | NA | TRBJ1-1 | TRBV29-1 | 13 | few
TGTGCCAGCTCAGGGACGCAACAAGAGACCCAGTACTTC | CASSGTQQETQYF | NA | TRBJ2-5 | TRBV18 | 13 | few
TGTGCCAGCAGCCTTTGGACCGTATCGGAGACCCAGTACTTC | CASSLWTVSETQYF | NA | TRBJ2-5 | TRBV14 | 14 | NA
TGCGCCAGCAGTGGAAGCGGGAGTCTTAACAATGAGCAGTACTTC | CASSGSGSLNNEQYF | TRBD2 | TRBJ2-7 | TRBV10-1 | 15 | NA
TGCAGTGCTAGCGAGTTGGGAGAGACCCAGTACTTC | CSASELGETQYF | NA | TRBJ2-5 | TRBV20-1 | 12 | NA
TGCAGCGCCCGACCGACAGGGGCGAACACCGGGGAGCTGTTTTTT | CSARPTGANTGELFF | TRBD1 | TRBJ2-2 | TRBV29-1 | 15 | NA
TGTGCCACCAGCAAAGACATGTCCTACGAGCAGTACTTC | CATSKDMSYEQYF | NA | TRBJ2-7 | TRBV15 | 13 | NA
TGCAGTGCCACGGATACGACAGGCCTACTAAATTCACCCCTCCACTTT | CSATDTTGLLNSPLHF | NA | TRBJ1-6 | TRBV20-1 | 16 | few